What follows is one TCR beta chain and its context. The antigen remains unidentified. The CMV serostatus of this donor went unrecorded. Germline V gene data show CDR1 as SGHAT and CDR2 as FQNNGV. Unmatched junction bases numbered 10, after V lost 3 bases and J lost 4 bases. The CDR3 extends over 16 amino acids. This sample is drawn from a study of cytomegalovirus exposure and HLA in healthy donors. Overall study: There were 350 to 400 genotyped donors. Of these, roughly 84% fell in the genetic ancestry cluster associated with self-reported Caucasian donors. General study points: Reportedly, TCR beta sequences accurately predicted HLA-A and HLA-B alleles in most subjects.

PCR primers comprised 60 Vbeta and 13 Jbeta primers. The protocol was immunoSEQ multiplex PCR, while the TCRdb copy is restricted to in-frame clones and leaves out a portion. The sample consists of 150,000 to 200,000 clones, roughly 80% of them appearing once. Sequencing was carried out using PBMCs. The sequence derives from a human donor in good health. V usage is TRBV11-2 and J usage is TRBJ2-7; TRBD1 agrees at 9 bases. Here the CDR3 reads CASSLLTGGASYEQYF. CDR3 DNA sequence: TGTGCCAGCAGCTTGTTAACAGGGGGCGCTAGTTACGAGCAGTACTTC.